This T cell receptor (beta chain) was captured in a study of blood T cell repertoires in COVID-19. Study-wide background: Material from acute and convalescent COVID-19 was sourced from the United States, Italy and Spain.

In the authors' workflow: Using reference gene primer amplification, nucleated cell counts were estimated. Using immunoSEQ multiplex PCR, the repertoire was profiled, and TCRdb retains in-frame clones only, with some absent. The V and J calls and clone size come from that table; D and trimming were worked out from the DNA. The sample includes hundreds of thousands of clones, about 85% seen only once; the top ten take around 3.4%. To note about this clone: The junction differs from germline at one of its ends, possibly a read error.

This clonotype originated in a woman in her late teens or twenties with acute or convalescent COVID-19. Sequenced material: peripheral blood.

The CDR3, as DNA: TGCGCCAGCAGCTTGGACTCCAACAATGAGCAGTTCTTC. This sequence encodes CASSLDSNNEQFF. This chain joins TRBV5-1 and TRBJ2-1, with unresolved D. This CDR3 is 13 amino acids long. Germline V gene data show CDR1 as SGHRS and CDR2 as YFSETQ.